This TCR beta chain was obtained from a study of regulatory T cells in long-lasting Graves disease. Overall study context: Antithyroid drugs had been given to newly diagnosed Graves' patients for under 3 months. Study findings and constraints: Persistent Graves' patients showed reduced TCR diversity versus newly diagnosed patients.

Germline V CDR1 and CDR2: MNHNS, SASEGT. Trimming removed 6 bases at V and 3 bases at J, with 10 bases between. The CDR3 loop spans 13 amino acids. Arm-PCR of CDR3 regions and iRepertoire HTBI primers were the basis on which TCR beta libraries were built. TCRdb called the multiplex PCR reads again in MiXCR, with one record for every CDR3 protein. The sample has roughly 260,000 distinct CDR3 sequences, 18% seen once. This clonotype was counted at least ten times. Its specificity is unknown. Documented time point: newly diagnosed GD, antithyroid drugs for less than 3 months. PBMCs provided the RNA from which the TCR library was made. These data also featured in a second study, about T cells in Graves' hyperthyroidism and ophthalmopathy.

The rearrangement links TRBV6-1 to TRBJ2-3; D is unclear. This TCR was recovered from a woman in her thirties with Graves disease. The sequencing used peripheral blood mononuclear cells (PBMCs), collected at new diagnosis, from a patient treated with antithyroid drugs. In DNA, the CDR3 is TGTGCCAGCAGCCCACTGGGGACAGATACGCAGTATTTT. Amino acid sequence: CASSPLGTDTQYF.